The 18 T cell receptor beta chains listed next were all sequenced from one sample in a study of graft-versus-host responses after intestinal transplantation. The data were produced by immunoSEQ multiplex PCR, yet TCRdb's version contains in-frame clones alone and is incomplete. The repertoire holds approximately 14,000 clones, around 94% seen once, with 0.65% to 0.9% in the top ten. The material was PBMCs, obtained 9 days after transplant. The receptors stem from a human patient who received an intestinal transplant, so some T cells may come from the graft donor.

This sequence joins TRBV4-1 and TRBJ2-7; D is ambiguous. CDR3 size: 15 residues. V lost 0 bases to trimming and J lost 1 base, with 10 bases between them. Germline-derived CDR1 and CDR2 are MGHRA and YSYEKL. CDR3 coding DNA: TGCGCCAGCAGCCAAGACTCGGACGAGTCCTACGAGCAGTACTTC. This sequence encodes CASSQDSDESYEQYF.

The chain is built from TRBV27 and TRBJ2-1; 9 bases are shared with TRBD2. J was trimmed by 3 bases and V by 5 bases; bases with no gene match: 11. There are 17 residues in the CDR3. The V gene's germline CDR1 is MNHEY and CDR2 SMNVEV (reference sequence). The CDR3 loop reads CASSGGVAGAFYNEQFF. The DNA of the CDR3 is TGTGCCAGCAGTGGGGGGGTAGCGGGAGCCTTCTACAATGAGCAGTTCTTC.

The chain carries TRBV6-5 and TRBJ1-5; D gene unclear. The V and J ends lost 0 bases and 5 bases respectively, with 5 bases between them. Per the germline V gene, CDR1 is MNHEY and CDR2 is SVGAGI. The CDR3 covers 13 residues. The CDR3 protein is CASSYSGDQPQHF. The CDR3 nucleotides are TGTGCCAGCAGTTACTCAGGCGATCAGCCCCAGCATTTT.

This sequence joins TRBV5-4 and TRBJ2-5; D not resolved. The V gene lost 0 bases and the J gene lost 5 bases, with 5 bases spanning the gap. The CDR3 runs 12 residues. The germline gives CDR1 SGHNT, CDR2 YYREEE (reference sequence). CDR3 coding DNA: TGTGCCAGCAGCTTGGATTGGGAGACCCAGTACTTC. It specifies CASSLDWETQYF.

The CDR3 region has the DNA TGTGCCAGCAGCTTACAAGAGACCCAGTACTTC. This sequence encodes CASSLQETQYF. The chain employs TRBV7-6 and TRBJ2-5; D unclear. Trimming shortened V by 2 bases and J by 2 bases, and 0 bases separated the two germline ends. The CDR3 extends over 11 amino acids. Germline assignment: CDR1 SGHVS and CDR2 FNYEAQ.

This rearrangement joins TRBV11-2 to TRBJ2-4; D gene unclear. There are 11 residues in the CDR3. The V end lost 4 bases, the J end lost 11 bases, and 9 bases lay between the germline ends. Germline V gives CDR1 SGHAT, CDR2 FQNNGV. The CDR3 here is CASSSGPFQYF. For the CDR3, the DNA is TGTGCCAGCAGCTCCGGACCATTTCAGTACTTC.

Written as DNA, the CDR3 is TGTGCCAGCAGCTTAGGGGGCGCGGGCACCGGGGAGCTGTTTTTT. It specifies CASSLGGAGTGELFF. The chain employs TRBV7-9 and TRBJ2-2; possibly TRBD1 or TRBD2 for D (5 bases each). Trimming pared 1 base from V and 4 bases from J, leaving 10 bases between. The CDR3 runs 15 residues. Germline V gene sequence: CDR1 SEHNR, CDR2 FQNEAQ (reference sequence).

The chain carries TRBV30 and TRBJ2-1, with 8 bases identical to TRBD2. CDR3 size: 15 residues. Trimming cost V 4 bases and J 7 bases; bases outside gene matches: 12. CDR1 is GTSNPN and CDR2 is SVGIG in the germline V gene (reference sequence). The CDR3 loop reads CAWTRRAGDWNEQFF. The CDR3, as DNA: TGTGCCTGGACAAGGCGAGCGGGAGACTGGAATGAGCAGTTCTTC.

This sequence joins TRBV29-1 and TRBJ2-3; the D gene is possibly TRBD1 (5 bases). V lost 4 bases and J lost 1, with 27 bases in between. CDR3 length: 19 amino acids. CDR1 and CDR2 from the germline V gene are SQVTM and ANQGSEA. CDR3 nucleotide sequence: TGCAGCGTTGCCCGAAAGCAGGGTCTCAAAATCATGGGCACAGATACGCAGTATTTT. Its translation is CSVARKQGLKIMGTDTQYF.

This chain joins TRBV5-5 and TRBJ1-1; D is perhaps TRBD1 (5 bases). Germline CDR1 is SGHKS and CDR2 is YYEKEE (reference sequence). V lost 6 bases and J 4 bases, leaving 16 bases between the germline ends. CDR3 length: 14 residues. Here the CDR3 reads CASTFGTGGTEAFF. Written as DNA, the CDR3 is TGTGCCAGCACCTTTGGGACCGGAGGCACTGAAGCTTTCTTT.

This chain joins TRBV7-3 and TRBJ2-3; 8 bases are a match to TRBD1. CDR3 length: 16 amino acids. Trimming took 5 bases from V and 7 from J; bases not matched to a gene: 14. Germline V gives CDR1 SGHTA, CDR2 FQGTGA. CDR3 sequence (DNA): TGTGCCAGCAGCGCAGACCAGACAGGGGAAGTACATACGCAGTATTTT. Protein product: CASSADQTGEVHTQYF.

V is TRBV5-1 and J is TRBJ2-6; possible D gene TRBD2, 6 bases. From germline, CDR1 is SGHRS and CDR2 YFSETQ. The CDR3 totals 18 residues. Trimming took 1 base from V and 0 from J, leaving 14 bases between them. CDR3 protein: CASSLRGAGPSGANVLTF. CDR3 in DNA: TGCGCCAGCAGCTTGCGCGGGGCAGGCCCCTCTGGGGCCAACGTCCTGACTTTC.

This clone has only one observation. V usage is TRBV5-6 and J usage is TRBJ2-1, with 10 bases identical to TRBD2. Looked up from germline, CDR1 is SGHDT and CDR2 is YYEEEE. J gave up 2 bases and V 2 bases, and 4 bases lay outside the gene matches. The CDR3 has 16 amino acids. Here the CDR3 DNA reads TGTGCCAGCAGCTTCTTCGGGACTAGCGCCTACAATGAGCAGTTCTTC. The encoded protein is CASSFFGTSAYNEQFF.

This clone was seen a single time. This chain connects TRBV13 to TRBJ2-3; maybe TRBD2 (5 bases). The V end was cut by 1 base, the J end by 2 bases, with 13 bases between. CDR1 and CDR2 from the germline V gene are PRHDT and FYEKMQ (reference sequence). There are 16 residues in the CDR3. CDR3: CASSLVGGADTDTQYF. For the CDR3, the DNA is TGTGCCAGCAGCTTAGTTGGCGGAGCGGACACAGATACGCAGTATTTT.

This clone came up once. As DNA, the CDR3 is TGTGCCAGCAGTTACCAGGGTCTCAATCAGCCCCAGCATTTT. The encoded protein is CASSYQGLNQPQHF. The chain carries TRBV27 and TRBJ1-5, with D tentatively TRBD1 (5 bases). Germline assignment: CDR1 MNHEY and CDR2 SMNVEV (reference sequence). Trimming left V 4 bases short and J 3 bases short, with 10 bases between. The CDR3 is made up of 14 amino acids.

The rearrangement joins TRBV6-5 to TRBJ1-1; D gene ambiguous. Germline V gene lookup returns CDR1 MNHEY and CDR2 SVGAGI. This CDR3 region has 15 residues. Between the trimmed V and J ends, which lost 0 bases and 1 base, there was a span of 9 bases. CDR3 amino acids: CASSYSTRRNTEAFF. The CDR3 bases are TGTGCCAGCAGTTACTCGACCCGCAGGAACACTGAAGCTTTCTTT.

The CDR3 sequence: CASSLVVEQYF. The CDR3 DNA follows: TGTGCCAGCAGCTTGGTCGTGGAGCAGTACTTC. The chain has TRBV5-8 and TRBJ2-7, with D unresolved. The CDR3 loop spans 11 amino acids. The V and J ends lost 0 bases and 7 bases respectively, with 5 bases between them. In germline, CDR1 is SGHTS, CDR2 YDEGEE.

The rearrangement uses TRBV27 and TRBJ2-2, with 8 bases aligning to TRBD2. J lost 7 bases, V lost 8 bases, and 9 bases had no gene match. CDR1 is MNHEY, CDR2 SMNVEV, per germline (reference sequence). The length of the CDR3 is 14 residues. The chain's CDR3 is CASEVAGGGGELFF. CDR3 DNA sequence: TGTGCCAGCGAGGTGGCGGGAGGTGGCGGGGAGCTGTTTTTT.